One T cell receptor beta chain is described in this entry. This clone was detected a few times. This clone's antigen is unknown. It has no much larger one-base neighbor in the sample; base qualities were not kept. Intraepithelial and lamina propria lymphocytes were isolated from graft specimens using dithiothreitol, EDTA incubations and collagenase D digestion. Bulk TCR-beta sequencing was performed on serial intestinal graft biopsy specimens collected as late as 600 days after transplant. Library generation was performed with the immunoSEQ multiplex PCR assay. High-throughput TCR-beta CDR3 sequencing of genomic DNA from most patients was performed by Adaptive Biotechnologies. For the original study's pipeline: Adaptive's ImmunoSEQ software supplied the TCR sequencing data for around 17 patients, while MiXCR and VDJtools were used to process a few other patients. CDR3 nucleotide sequences shared between donor and recipient were removed because their origin could not be assigned. To be classed as alloreactive, a clone needed at least 2-fold expansion over unstimulated cells and a minimum CFSE-low frequency of 0.002% (template counts) or 0.001% (read counts). Clones were considered mappable if detected in sequenced pre-transplant spleen, lymph node, or MLR CFSE-low populations of the donor or recipient. Cumulative frequency of alloreactive clones was calculated as a percentage of all sequences weighted by copy number. TCRdb carries this immuneACCESS record with in-frame sequences only. Its versions omit some clonotypes, under half of them owing to an unresolved V gene in the studies checked, with the rest unexplained. For V, J and clone size, that table is used; D and trimming come from the DNA. This sample lists nearly 15,000 clones; around three fifths were detected once. The top ten clonotypes cover over 10% of the sample.

The sample is drawn from a study of graft-versus-host responses after intestinal transplantation (dated by TCRdb to about 2021). Looking at the study overall: The transplants that recipients received were multivisceral, liver-intestinal, or isolated intestinal. Anti-thymocyte globulin induction was given to all recipients, followed by maintenance tacrolimus and steroids for about 3 years. Donor T cell macrochimerism was defined as a peak of at least 4% donor T cells among recipient peripheral blood mononuclear cells. After intestinal transplantation, graft-versus-host and host-versus-graft alloreactive T cell clones in the graft, circulation and bone marrow were tracked using bulk TCR-beta CDR3 sequencing. To identify alloreactive clones, pre-transplant mixed lymphocyte reaction products were sequenced and then compared with unstimulated pre-transplant donor and recipient T cells. The cohort enrolled 20 to 30 intestinal transplant recipients including one retransplant, and a few patients lacking pretransplant specimens were excluded. Samples from a few later patients were sequenced in-house on an Illumina MiSeq with MiXCR processing rather than by the commercial service. Overall study results and their limits: The relatively low number and heterogeneity of intestinal transplant patients limited the conclusions. In patients with donor T cell macrochimerism, the allografts had high GvH to HvG T cell clonal ratios. Early after transplant, peak levels of circulating GvH clones were associated with declines in HvG clones. GvH clones were found in recipient bone marrow, and some of the GvH clones appeared earlier in ileal mucosa or blood, which is consistent with an intestinal mucosal origin.

The material was ileum tissue, obtained 524 days after transplant. The sequence came from a human patient who received an intestinal transplant, so some T cells may come from the graft donor.

The DNA is as follows: TGTGCCAGCAGCTTAGTCGTCGCGGGGGGGGTAAACACCGGGGAGCTGTTTTTT. Translation gives CASSLVVAGGVNTGELFF. The chain is encoded by TRBV7-2 joined to TRBJ2-2; a stretch of 9 junction bases matches TRBD2. The CDR3 measures 18 amino acids from cysteine to phenylalanine. The kept DNA is CDR3 alone, 54 bases in frame from the first base. Trimming takes 1 base off V and 2 bases off J; junction bases not matched to a gene: 8. Taken from the germline V gene, the CDR1 and CDR2 loops are SGHTA and FQGNSA.